The 23 T cell receptor beta chains given below trace back to one sample, sequenced in a study of T cell responses to AZD1222 COVID-19 vaccine. TCRdb's copy holds only in-frame clones and misses some; the assay was immunoSEQ multiplex PCR. The table records 90,000 to 110,000 clones, roughly 87% of them present only once. The sequences come from peripheral blood, collected 28 days after the second AZD1222 dose. The receptors stem from an adult who received the AZD1222 COVID-19 vaccine.

A single count supports this clone. The chain uses TRBV27 and TRBJ1-6, with 7 bases fitting TRBD1. J gave up 2 bases and V 2 bases, and 6 bases lay outside the gene matches. The length of the CDR3 is 17 residues. Germline values: CDR1 MNHEY, CDR2 SMNVEV (reference sequence). The DNA for the CDR3 is TGTGCCAGCAGTTTAGGAGGGGGCCAGGCCTATAATTCACCCCTCCACTTT. Translated, it gives CASSLGGGQAYNSPLHF.

The rearrangement uses TRBV18 and TRBJ1-5; D is uncertain. The CDR3 covers 15 residues. In germline, CDR1 is KGHSH, CDR2 LQKENI. The V gene lost 1 base and the J gene lost 2 bases, with 9 bases spanning the gap. The CDR3 DNA reads as TGTGCCAGCTCACCACTGAGAGGAGGCAATCAGCCCCAGCATTTT. Amino acids: CASSPLRGGNQPQHF.

This sequence joins TRBV23-1 and TRBJ2-3; 7 bases map to TRBD1. TRBV23-1 is annotated as an ORF whose role is uncertain. Trimming removed 0 bases from V and 3 bases from J; junction bases left unmatched: 9. The CDR3 length is 17 residues. The CDR3 DNA follows: TGCGCCAGCAGTCAATCGATACCGGGACAGAAAACAGATACGCAGTATTTT. Translated, it gives CASSQSIPGQKTDTQYF.

CDR3: CASSTRTSGDTDTQYF. For the CDR3, the DNA is TGTGCCAGTAGTACCCGGACTAGCGGGGACACAGATACGCAGTATTTT. The chain is built from TRBV19 and TRBJ2-3; 12 bases match TRBD2. J gave up 2 bases and V 4 bases, and 4 bases lay outside the gene matches. From germline, CDR1 is LNHDA and CDR2 SQIVND (reference sequence). CDR3 size: 16 residues. The full variable domain, with the rest looked up from reference TRBV19 and TRBJ2-3, is DGGITQSPKYLFRKEGQNVTLSCEQNLNHDAMYWYRQDPGQGLRLIYYSQIVNDFQKGDIAEGYSVSREKKESFPLTVTSAQKNPTAFYLCASSTRTSGDTDTQYFGPGTRLTVL.

This clone occurred once. The chain combines TRBV7-8 with TRBJ2-7; 7 positions match TRBD2. Germline assignment: CDR1 SGHVS and CDR2 FQNEAQ. V was pared by 1 base and J by 3 bases, with 0 bases of the junction left unmatched. The CDR3 has 13 residues. Here the CDR3 reads CASSLGEGYEQYF. Here the CDR3 DNA reads TGTGCCAGCAGCTTAGGGGAGGGCTACGAGCAGTACTTC.

The chain joins TRBV30 to TRBJ1-1; D not resolved. V lost 4 bases and J 6 bases, leaving 18 bases between the germline ends. This CDR3 is built from 14 residues. The germline V gene encodes CDR1 GTSNPN and CDR2 SVGIG (reference sequence). CDR3 loop: CAWISILGRSEAFF. The CDR3 region has the DNA TGTGCCTGGATCTCAATCTTGGGTCGTTCTGAAGCTTTCTTT. Complete variable domain (other parts from reference TRBV30 and TRBJ1-1): SQTIHQWPATLVQPVGSPLSLECTVEGTSNPNLYWYRQAAGRGLQLLFYSVGIGQISSEVPQNLSASRPQDRQFILSSKKLLLSDSGFYLCAWISILGRSEAFFGQGTRLTVV.

This clone showed up just a few times. This sequence joins TRBV30 and TRBJ2-2, with 7 bases aligning to TRBD2. Germline-derived CDR1 and CDR2 are GTSNPN and SVGIG (reference sequence). The CDR3 extends over 14 amino acids. V was clipped by 1 base and J by 7 bases; unmatched bases: 6. The CDR3, as DNA: TGTGCCTGGAGTGGGACTAGGTCCATCGGGGAGCTGTTTTTT. Residues: CAWSGTRSIGELFF.

In DNA form, the CDR3 reads TGTGCCAGTAGTGCCAGGGAAGAGACCCAGTACTTC. The encoded protein is CASSAREETQYF. The chain uses TRBV19 and TRBJ2-5; D possibly corresponds to TRBD1 (5 bases). The length of the CDR3 is 12 residues. V was cut by 5 bases and J by 3 bases, with 7 bases left in between. Germline-derived CDR1 and CDR2 are LNHDA and SQIVND (reference sequence). Variable domain in full (rest from reference TRBV19 and TRBJ2-5): DGGITQSPKYLFRKEGQNVTLSCEQNLNHDAMYWYRQDPGQGLRLIYYSQIVNDFQKGDIAEGYSVSREKKESFPLTVTSAQKNPTAFYLCASSAREETQYFGPGTRLLVL.

This chain connects TRBV7-2 to TRBJ2-1, with 8 bases matching TRBD1. J was trimmed by 4 bases and V by 1 base; bases with no gene match: 3. This CDR3 comprises 15 residues. The germline CDR1 and CDR2 sequences are SGHTA and FQGNSA. The CDR3, as DNA: TGTGCCAGCAGCTTAGGCCAGGGGGCTTACAATGAGCAGTTCTTC. Amino acids: CASSLGQGAYNEQFF.

This chain links TRBV6-5 with TRBJ1-2; 7 positions match TRBD1. Trimming removed 5 bases from V and 2 bases from J; junction bases left unmatched: 8. The CDR3 covers 15 residues. Germline assignment: CDR1 MNHEY and CDR2 SVGAGI. CDR3 DNA sequence: TGTGCCAGCAGTATACTGGGACAGCCCAACTATGGCTACACCTTC. Its translation is CASSILGQPNYGYTF.

This clone appeared a single time. The chain employs TRBV27 and TRBJ1-1, with a possible D match to TRBD1 (5 bases). In germline, CDR1 is MNHEY, CDR2 SMNVEV (reference sequence). The V end was cut by 6 bases, the J end by 1 base, with 9 bases between. The CDR3 totals 13 residues. CDR3 sequence (DNA): TGTGCCAGCAGCTGGGGGGGGAACACTGAAGCTTTCTTT. Translating gives CASSWGGNTEAFF.

The CDR3 reads CASSQPPADTQYF. CDR3 coding DNA: TGTGCCAGCAGCCAACCCCCGGCAGATACGCAGTATTTT. The chain joins TRBV3-1 (or the pseudogene TRBV3-2) to TRBJ2-3; D gene unclear. The CDR3 contains 13 residues. Germline V gives CDR1 LGHDT, CDR2 YNNKEL (reference sequence). With 2 bases removed from V and 4 bases from J, the gap between germline ends came to 7 bases.

The rearrangement joins TRBV19 to TRBJ2-3, with D unclear. The CDR3 has 14 amino acids. With 5 bases removed from V and 4 bases from J, the gap between germline ends came to 13 bases. Germline values: CDR1 LNHDA, CDR2 SQIVND (reference sequence). CDR3 in amino acids: CASSPPALSDTQYF. The CDR3 coding sequence is TGTGCCAGTAGTCCCCCCGCCCTGTCAGATACGCAGTATTTT.

Written as DNA, the CDR3 is TGTGCCAGCAGTTCAATAGCGGGAAGTTTAACAGATACGCAGTATTTT. Its translation: CASSSIAGSLTDTQYF. J is TRBJ2-3 and V is TRBV7-3, with 8 bases lining up with TRBD2. Germline-derived CDR1 and CDR2 are SGHTA and FQGTGA. V shed 6 bases, J shed 3 bases, and the junction held 11 bases outside the gene matches. This CDR3 is 16 amino acids long.

This chain joins TRBV10-3 and TRBJ2-3; tentative D call: TRBD2 (6 bases). Between the trimmed V and J ends, which lost 6 bases and 0 bases, there was a span of 10 bases. Germline CDR1 ENHRY, CDR2 SYGVKD. This CDR3 has 14 residues. CDR3 bases: TGTGCCATCAGCGCCGGGACTAGCACAGATACGCAGTATTTT. Translating gives CAISAGTSTDTQYF.

The V gene is TRBV6-2 or TRBV6-3, the J gene TRBJ2-1; the match to TRBD2 covers 7 bases. V was clipped by 0 bases and J by 8 bases; unmatched bases: 10. This CDR3 has 16 amino acids. From germline, CDR1 is MNHEY and CDR2 SVGEGT. The CDR3 nucleotides read TGTGCCAGCAGTTACTCCGAGCGGGGCTGGGGGGATGAGCAGTTCTTC. It encodes CASSYSERGWGDEQFF.

The chain is built from TRBV7-2 and TRBJ1-2; D possibly corresponds to TRBD1 (5 bases). This CDR3 contains 13 residues. Germline V gene data show CDR1 as SGHTA and CDR2 as FQGNSA. Trimming stripped 1 base from V and 8 bases from J, with 11 bases between. CDR3 in amino acids: CASSLGGSGGYTF. The CDR3, as DNA: TGTGCCAGCAGCTTAGGGGGCAGCGGAGGCTACACCTTC. Using reference TRBV7-2 and TRBJ1-2 for the parts outside the CDR3, the full variable domain is GAGVSQSPSNKVTEKGKDVELRCDPISGHTALYWYRQSLGQGLEFLIYFQGNSAPDKSGLPSDRFSAERTGGSVSTLTIQRTQQEDSAVYLCASSLGGSGGYTFGSGTRLTVV.

The chain links TRBV19 to TRBJ1-5; D unclear. With 5 bases removed from V and 9 bases from J, the gap between germline ends came to 17 bases. CDR1 and CDR2 (germline): LNHDA, SQIVND (reference sequence). This CDR3 region has 14 residues. The CDR3 region has the DNA TGTGCCAGTAGTTTCTACCCGGGCTCGTGGCCCCAGCATTTT. It translates to CASSFYPGSWPQHF. Based on the CDR3 plus reference TRBV19 and TRBJ1-5, the full variable domain is DGGITQSPKYLFRKEGQNVTLSCEQNLNHDAMYWYRQDPGQGLRLIYYSQIVNDFQKGDIAEGYSVSREKKESFPLTVTSAQKNPTAFYLCASSFYPGSWPQHFGDGTRLSIL.

The genes are TRBV28 and TRBJ1-2, with D tentatively TRBD1 (5 bases). This CDR3 region has 16 residues. Trimming took off 4 bases at V and 1 base at J, with 16 bases between the two ends. From germline, CDR1 is MDHEN and CDR2 SYDVKM. The CDR3 nucleotides read TGTGCCAGCAGTTCAGGGCCTCAACAAATTAACTATGGCTACACCTTC. As protein: CASSSGPQQINYGYTF.

This chain connects TRBV18 to TRBJ2-3; 9 bases align to TRBD1. The CDR3 totals 16 residues. Trimming took 2 bases from V and 2 from J; bases not matched to a gene: 5. Germline CDR1 is KGHSH and CDR2 is LQKENI. The CDR3 nucleotides are TGTGCCAGCTCACCATATGGGACAGGGAACACAGATACGCAGTATTTT. Translation: CASSPYGTGNTDTQYF.

The CDR3 sequence: CAISASVHNEQFF. In nucleotides, the CDR3 is TGTGCCATCAGTGCTAGCGTCCACAATGAGCAGTTCTTC. The chain combines TRBV10-3 with TRBJ2-1; D is perhaps TRBD2 (6 bases). V shed 4 bases and J shed 5 bases, with 9 bases lying between them. The CDR3 has 13 amino acids. In germline, CDR1 is ENHRY, CDR2 SYGVKD.

The V call is TRBV20-1, the J call TRBJ2-1; 12 bases line up with TRBD2. The V and J ends lost 3 bases and 8 bases, in that order; junction bases with no gene match: 5. Germline CDR1 reads DFQATT; CDR2 reads SNEGSKA (reference sequence). CDR3 length equals 14 residues. In nucleotides, the CDR3 is TGCAGTGCTAGTACACTAGCGGGAGGTCATGAGCAGTTCTTC. It encodes CSASTLAGGHEQFF.

The V and J genes are TRBV5-1 and TRBJ2-1; TRBD2 aligns across 13 bases. The CDR3 runs to 17 residues. Germline V gives CDR1 SGHRS, CDR2 YFSETQ. V dropped 5 bases and J dropped 8; count of bases not matched to a gene: 13. In DNA, the CDR3 is TGCGCCAGCAGTCCCCCCGTAGGACTAGCGGGAGACGATGAGCAGTTCTTC. Translating it yields CASSPPVGLAGDDEQFF.